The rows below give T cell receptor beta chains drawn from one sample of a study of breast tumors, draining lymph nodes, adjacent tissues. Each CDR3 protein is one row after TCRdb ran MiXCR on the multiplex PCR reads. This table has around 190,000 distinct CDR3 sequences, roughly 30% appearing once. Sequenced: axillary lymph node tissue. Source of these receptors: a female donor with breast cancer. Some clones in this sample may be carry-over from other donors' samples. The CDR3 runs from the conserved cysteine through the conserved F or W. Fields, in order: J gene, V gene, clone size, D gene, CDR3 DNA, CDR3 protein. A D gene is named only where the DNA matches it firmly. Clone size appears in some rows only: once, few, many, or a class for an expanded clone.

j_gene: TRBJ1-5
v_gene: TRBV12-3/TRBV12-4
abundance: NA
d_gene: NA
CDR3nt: TGTGCCAGCAGCCCCTATAGCAATCCGCCCCGGCACTTT
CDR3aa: CASSPYSNPPRHF

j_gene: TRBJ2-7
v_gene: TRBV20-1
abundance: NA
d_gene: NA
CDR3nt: TGCAGTGCCAGCAGCTTAGGAACAGGTTACGAGCAGTACTTC
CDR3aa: CSASSLGTGYEQYF

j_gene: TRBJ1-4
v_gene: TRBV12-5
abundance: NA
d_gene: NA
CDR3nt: TGCGCCAGCAGTAAGGACGTTACTAATGAAAAACTGTCTTTT
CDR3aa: CASSKDVTNEKLSF

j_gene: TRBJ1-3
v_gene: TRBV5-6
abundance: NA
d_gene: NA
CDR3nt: TGTGCCAGCAGCCTTTTTCACAGGGCAATCTCTGGAAACACCATATATTTT
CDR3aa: CASSLFHRAISGNTIYF

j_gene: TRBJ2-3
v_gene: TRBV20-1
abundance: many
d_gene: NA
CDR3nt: TGCAGTGCTAGAGACGGACTCCTACTTCGCACAGATACGCAGTATTTT
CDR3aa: CSARDGLLLRTDTQYF

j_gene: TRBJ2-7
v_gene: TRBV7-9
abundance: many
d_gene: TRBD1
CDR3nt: TGTGCCAGCAGCGGTTCCGGGACAGAATACGGAGAGCAGTACTTC
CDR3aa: CASSGSGTEYGEQYF

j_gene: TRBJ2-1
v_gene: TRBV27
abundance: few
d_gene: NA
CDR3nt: TGTGCCAGCAGCAATATTCCCTACAATGAGCAGTTCTTC
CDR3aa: CASSNIPYNEQFF

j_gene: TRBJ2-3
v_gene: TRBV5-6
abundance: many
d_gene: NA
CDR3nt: TGTGCCAGCAGCTGGGGTATGGGAATCACAGATACGCAGTATTTT
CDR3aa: CASSWGMGITDTQYF

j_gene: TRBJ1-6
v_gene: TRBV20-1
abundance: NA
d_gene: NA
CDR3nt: TGCAGTGCTAGAGATAGGTCGGGGGGCGGTTATAATTCACCCCTCCACTTT
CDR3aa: CSARDRSGGGYNSPLHF

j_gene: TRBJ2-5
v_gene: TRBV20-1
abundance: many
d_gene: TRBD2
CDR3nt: TGCAGTGCTAGAGATCCGGGACTAGCTACCGGCGAGACCCAGTACTTC
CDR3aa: CSARDPGLATGETQYF

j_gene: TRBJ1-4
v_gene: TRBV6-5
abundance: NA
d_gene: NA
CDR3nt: TGTGCCAGCAGTCACCGGGGGGGGTGGGGTGAAAAACTGTTTTTT
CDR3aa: CASSHRGGWGEKLFF

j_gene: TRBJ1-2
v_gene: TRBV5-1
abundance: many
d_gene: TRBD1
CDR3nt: TGCGCCAGCAGCTTTCAGACAGGGCTTGGTGGCTACACCTTC
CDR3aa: CASSFQTGLGGYTF

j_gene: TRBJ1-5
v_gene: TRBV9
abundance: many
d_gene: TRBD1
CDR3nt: TGTGCCAGCAGCTCGGGACAGGGGGGCGGGCAGCCCCAGCATTTT
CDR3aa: CASSSGQGGGQPQHF

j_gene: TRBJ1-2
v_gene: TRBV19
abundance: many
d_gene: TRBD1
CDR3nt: TGTGCCAGTAGTCCCCAGGACAGGGTAGGCGGCTACACCTTC
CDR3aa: CASSPQDRVGGYTF

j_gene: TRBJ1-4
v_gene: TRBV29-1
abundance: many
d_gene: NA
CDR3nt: TGCAGCGTTGAAGTAGTCCCGGAAAAACTGTTTTTT
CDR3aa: CSVEVVPEKLFF

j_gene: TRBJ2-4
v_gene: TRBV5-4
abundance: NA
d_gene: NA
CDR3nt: TGTGCCAGCAGCAGACCTGGAGCGGAAGGAAACATTCAGTACTTC
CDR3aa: CASSRPGAEGNIQYF

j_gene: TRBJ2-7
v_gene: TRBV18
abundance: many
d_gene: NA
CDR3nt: TGTGCCAGCTCACCATCGATCGACGGCCCCGAGTACTTC
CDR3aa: CASSPSIDGPEYF

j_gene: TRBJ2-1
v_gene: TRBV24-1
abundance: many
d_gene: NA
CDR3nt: TGTGCCACCAGTGACAACTTTGGCGGGGGCGCAGGGGGTGAGCAGTTCTTC
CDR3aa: CATSDNFGGGAGGEQFF

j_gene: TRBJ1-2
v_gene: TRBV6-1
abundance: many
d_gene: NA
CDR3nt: TGTGCCAGCAGTGATGTGGGGCACCCTAACTATGGCTACACCTTC
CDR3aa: CASSDVGHPNYGYTF

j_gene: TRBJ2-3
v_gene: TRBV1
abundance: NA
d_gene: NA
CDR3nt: TGCACCAGCAGGGATTTTCCTAGCACAGATACGCAGTATTTT
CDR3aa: CTSRDFPSTDTQYF

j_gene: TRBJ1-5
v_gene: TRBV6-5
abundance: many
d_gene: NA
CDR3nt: TGTGCCAGCAGTCACTCGCGCAATCAGCCCCAGCATTTT
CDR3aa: CASSHSRNQPQHF

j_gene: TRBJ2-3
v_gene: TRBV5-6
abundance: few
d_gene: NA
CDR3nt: TGTGCCAGCAGCTTGACCAGGGCTGATTACGTGGGCACAGATACGCAGTATTTT
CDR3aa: CASSLTRADYVGTDTQYF

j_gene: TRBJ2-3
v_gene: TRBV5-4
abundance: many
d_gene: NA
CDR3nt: TGTGCCAGCAGCTTAGTGAAAGGGGCAGGCACAGATACGCAGTATTTT
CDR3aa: CASSLVKGAGTDTQYF

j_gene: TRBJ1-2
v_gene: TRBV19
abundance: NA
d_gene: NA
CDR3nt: TGTGCCAGTAGTCCTGGTCCGCGTGTGAGATATGGCTACACCTTC
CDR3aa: CASSPGPRVRYGYTF

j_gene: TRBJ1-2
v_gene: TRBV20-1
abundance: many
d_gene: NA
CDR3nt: TGCAGTGCTTCCATAGAGGGCAGCTATGGCTACACCTTC
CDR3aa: CSASIEGSYGYTF

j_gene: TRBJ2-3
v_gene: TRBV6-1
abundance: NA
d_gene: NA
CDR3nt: TGTGCCTGCGCGGAGTGGGGCGCAGATACGCAGTATTTT
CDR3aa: CACAEWGADTQYF

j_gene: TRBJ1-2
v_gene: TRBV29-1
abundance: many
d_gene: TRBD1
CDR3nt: TGCAGCGTTAGGGGGCAGGGGGGGAACTATGGCTACACCTTC
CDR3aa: CSVRGQGGNYGYTF

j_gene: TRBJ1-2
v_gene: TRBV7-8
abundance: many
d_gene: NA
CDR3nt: TGTGCCAGCAGCTTAGTACGGGGGCGCGAGGTAGCCTACTATGGCTACACCTTC
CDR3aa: CASSLVRGREVAYYGYTF

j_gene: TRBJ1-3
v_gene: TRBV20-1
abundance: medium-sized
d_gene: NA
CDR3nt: TGCAGTGCTAGAGATCCCTCGTGGGACACCATATATTTT
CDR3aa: CSARDPSWDTIYF

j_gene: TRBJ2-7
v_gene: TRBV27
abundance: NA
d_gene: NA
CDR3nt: TGTGCCAGCAGCGGAAGCGCATTAAGCTCCTACGAGCAGTACTTC
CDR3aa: CASSGSALSSYEQYF

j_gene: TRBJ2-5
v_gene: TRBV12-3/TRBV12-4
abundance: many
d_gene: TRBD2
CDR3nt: TGTGCCAGCATGAGGGTAGCGGGGGGCGGGGGGACCCAGTACTTC
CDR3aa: CASMRVAGGGGTQYF

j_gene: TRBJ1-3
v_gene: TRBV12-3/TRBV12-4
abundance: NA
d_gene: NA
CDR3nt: TGTGCCAGCAGTTCGGCTAACTATGGCTACACCATATATTTT
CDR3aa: CASSSANYGYTIYF